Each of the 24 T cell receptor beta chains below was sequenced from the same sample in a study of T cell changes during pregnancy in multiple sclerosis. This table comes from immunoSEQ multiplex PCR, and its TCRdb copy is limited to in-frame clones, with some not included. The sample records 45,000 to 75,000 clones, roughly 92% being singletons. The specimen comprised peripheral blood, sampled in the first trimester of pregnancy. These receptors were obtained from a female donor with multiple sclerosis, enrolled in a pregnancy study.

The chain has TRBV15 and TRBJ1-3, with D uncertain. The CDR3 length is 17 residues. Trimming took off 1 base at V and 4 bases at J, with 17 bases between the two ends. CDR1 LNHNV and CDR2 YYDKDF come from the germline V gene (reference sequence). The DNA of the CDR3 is TGTGCCACCAGCAGAGTCACTCTTAGTGGTTTCGGAAACACCATATATTTT. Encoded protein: CATSRVTLSGFGNTIYF.

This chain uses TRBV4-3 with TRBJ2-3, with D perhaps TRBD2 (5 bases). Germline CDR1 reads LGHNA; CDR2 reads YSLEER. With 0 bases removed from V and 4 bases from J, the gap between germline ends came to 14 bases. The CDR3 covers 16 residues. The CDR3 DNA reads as TGCGCCAGCAGCCAAGATTGGGCGGGTGGGGCAGATACGCAGTATTTT. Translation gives CASSQDWAGGADTQYF.

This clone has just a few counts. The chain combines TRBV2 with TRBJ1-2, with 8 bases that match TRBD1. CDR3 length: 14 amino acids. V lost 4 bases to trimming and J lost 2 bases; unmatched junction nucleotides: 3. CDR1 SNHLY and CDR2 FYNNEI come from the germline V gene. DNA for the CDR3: TGTGCCAGCAGTGGGACAGGGAGAAACTATGGCTACACCTTC. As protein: CASSGTGRNYGYTF.

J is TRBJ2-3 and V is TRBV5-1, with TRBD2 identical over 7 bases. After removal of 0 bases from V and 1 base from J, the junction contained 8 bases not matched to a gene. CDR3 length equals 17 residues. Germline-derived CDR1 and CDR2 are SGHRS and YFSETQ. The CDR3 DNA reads TGCGCCAGCAGCTTGGAGAAACGTGGGGGGGGCACAGATACGCAGTATTTT. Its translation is CASSLEKRGGGTDTQYF.

The CDR3 loop reads CASSSGTGVNSPLHF. For the CDR3, the DNA is TGTGCCAGCAGTTCCGGGACAGGAGTGAATTCACCCCTCCACTTT. The gene calls are TRBV6-6 and TRBJ1-6; TRBD1 matches at 8 bases. J gave up 7 bases and V 4 bases, and 6 bases lay outside the gene matches. In germline, CDR1 is MNHNY, CDR2 SVGAGI (reference sequence). The CDR3 has 15 residues.

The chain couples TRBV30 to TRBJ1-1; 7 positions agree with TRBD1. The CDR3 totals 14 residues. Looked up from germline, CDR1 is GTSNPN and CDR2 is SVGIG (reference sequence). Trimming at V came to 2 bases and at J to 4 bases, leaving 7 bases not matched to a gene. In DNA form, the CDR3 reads TGTGCCTGGAGTCAGGGGGGTAGGGCCACTGAAGCTTTCTTT. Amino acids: CAWSQGGRATEAFF.

CDR3 nucleotides: TGTGCCAGCAGCCAAGTAGTAGGGGGGGGTTCACCCCTCCACTTT. Protein sequence: CASSQVVGGGSPLHF. V gene TRBV4-2 combines with J gene TRBJ1-6, with TRBD1 as a possible D gene (6 bases). The germline gives CDR1 LGHNA, CDR2 YNFKEQ. The ends were cut back, 1 base at V and 9 bases at J, with 13 bases in the middle. The CDR3 is 15 residues long.

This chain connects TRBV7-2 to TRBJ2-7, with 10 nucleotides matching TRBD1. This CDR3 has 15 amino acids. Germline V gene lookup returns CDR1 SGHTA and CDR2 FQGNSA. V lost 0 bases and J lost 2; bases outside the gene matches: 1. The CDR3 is CASSLAGQGPYEQYF. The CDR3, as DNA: TGTGCCAGCAGCTTAGCGGGACAGGGGCCCTACGAGCAGTACTTC.

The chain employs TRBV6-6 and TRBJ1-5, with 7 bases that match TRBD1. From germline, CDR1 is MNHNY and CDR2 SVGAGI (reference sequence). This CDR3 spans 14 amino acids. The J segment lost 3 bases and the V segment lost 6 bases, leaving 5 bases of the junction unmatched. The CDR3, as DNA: TGTGCCAGCAGGGGGACAGAAGACAATCAGCCCCAGCATTTT. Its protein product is CASRGTEDNQPQHF.

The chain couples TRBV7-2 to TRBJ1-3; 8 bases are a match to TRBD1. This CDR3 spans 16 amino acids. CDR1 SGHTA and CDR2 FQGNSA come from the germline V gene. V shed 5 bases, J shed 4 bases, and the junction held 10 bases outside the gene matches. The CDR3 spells CASSPAGGYAGNTIYF. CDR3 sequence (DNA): TGTGCCAGCAGCCCCGCAGGGGGCTATGCAGGAAACACCATATATTTT.

This CDR3 reads CASTPRGTDQPQHF. In DNA form, the CDR3 reads TGTGCCAGCACTCCTAGGGGAACAGATCAGCCCCAGCATTTT. The gene calls are TRBV27 and TRBJ1-5; TRBD1 is a possible D gene (5 bases). The CDR3 consists of 14 residues. The germline V and J ends were trimmed by 7 bases and 5 bases, with 15 bases remaining between them. In germline, CDR1 is MNHEY, CDR2 SMNVEV (reference sequence).

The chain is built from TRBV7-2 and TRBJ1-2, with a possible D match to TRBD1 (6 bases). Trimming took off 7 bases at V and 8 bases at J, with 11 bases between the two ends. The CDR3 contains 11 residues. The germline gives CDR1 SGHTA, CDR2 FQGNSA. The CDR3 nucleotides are TGTGCCAGCAAACAGGGAACAGGCTACACCTTC. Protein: CASKQGTGYTF.

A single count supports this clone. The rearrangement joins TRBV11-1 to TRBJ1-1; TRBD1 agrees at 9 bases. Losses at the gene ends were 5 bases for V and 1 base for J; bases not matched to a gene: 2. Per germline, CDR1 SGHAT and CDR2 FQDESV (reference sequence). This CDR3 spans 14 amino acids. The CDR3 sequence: CASSLGQGNTEAFF. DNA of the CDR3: TGTGCCAGCAGCCTGGGACAGGGGAACACTGAAGCTTTCTTT. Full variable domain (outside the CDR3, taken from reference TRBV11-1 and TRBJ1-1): EAEVAQSPRYKITEKSQAVAFWCDPISGHATLYWYRQILGQGPELLVQFQDESVVDDSQLPKDRFSAERLKGVDSTLKIQPAELGDSAMYLCASSLGQGNTEAFFGQGTRLTVV.

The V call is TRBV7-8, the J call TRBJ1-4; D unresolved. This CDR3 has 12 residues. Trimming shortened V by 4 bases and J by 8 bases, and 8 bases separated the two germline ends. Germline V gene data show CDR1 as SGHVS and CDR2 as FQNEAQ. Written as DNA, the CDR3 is TGTGCCAGCAGCTCCTCGGGGGAAAAACTGTTTTTT. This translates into CASSSSGEKLFF.

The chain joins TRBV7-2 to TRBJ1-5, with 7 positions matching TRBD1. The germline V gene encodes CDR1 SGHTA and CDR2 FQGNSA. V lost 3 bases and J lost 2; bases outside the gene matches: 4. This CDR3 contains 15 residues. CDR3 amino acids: CASSLTDRGNQPQHF. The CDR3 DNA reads TGTGCCAGCAGCTTGACAGACAGGGGCAATCAGCCCCAGCATTTT.

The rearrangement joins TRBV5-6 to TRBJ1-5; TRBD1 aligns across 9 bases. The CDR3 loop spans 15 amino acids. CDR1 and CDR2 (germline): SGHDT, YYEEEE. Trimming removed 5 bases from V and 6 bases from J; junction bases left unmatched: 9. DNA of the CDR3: TGTGCCAGCAGGCGGACAGGGGATCAGAGTCAGCCCCAGCATTTT. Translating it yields CASRRTGDQSQPQHF.

DNA of the CDR3: TGTGCCAGCAGTTACAGGGGGCTAGGGGCCAACGTCCTGACTTTC. This sequence encodes CASSYRGLGANVLTF. The chain employs TRBV7-3 and TRBJ2-6, with 9 nucleotides matching TRBD1. CDR3 length equals 15 residues. After removal of 6 bases from V and 4 bases from J, the junction contained 4 bases not matched to a gene. Germline V CDR1 and CDR2: SGHTA, FQGTGA.

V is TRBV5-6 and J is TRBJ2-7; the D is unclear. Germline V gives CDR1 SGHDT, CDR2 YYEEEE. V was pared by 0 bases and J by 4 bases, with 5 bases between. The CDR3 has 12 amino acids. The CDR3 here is CASSLVGYEQYF. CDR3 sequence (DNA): TGTGCCAGCAGCTTGGTCGGTTACGAGCAGTACTTC. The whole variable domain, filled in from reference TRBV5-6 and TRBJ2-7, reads DAGVTQSPTHLIKTRGQQVTLRCSPKSGHDTVSWYQQALGQGPQFIFQYYEEEERQRGNFPDRFSGHQFPNYSSELNVNALLLGDSALYLCASSLVGYEQYFGPGTRLTVT.

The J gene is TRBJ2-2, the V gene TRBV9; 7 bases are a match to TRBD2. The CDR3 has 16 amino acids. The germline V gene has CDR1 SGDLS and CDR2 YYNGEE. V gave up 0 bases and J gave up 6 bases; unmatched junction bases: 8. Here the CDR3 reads CASSVAGAGVAGELFF. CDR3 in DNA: TGTGCCAGCAGCGTAGCTGGCGCGGGGGTGGCCGGGGAGCTGTTTTTT.

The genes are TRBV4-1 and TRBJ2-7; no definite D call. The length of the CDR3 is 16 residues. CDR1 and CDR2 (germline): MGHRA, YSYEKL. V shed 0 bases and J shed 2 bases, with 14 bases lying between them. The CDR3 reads CASSQDLSGSPYEQYF. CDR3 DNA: TGCGCCAGCAGCCAAGATTTGTCAGGTTCGCCCTACGAGCAGTACTTC.

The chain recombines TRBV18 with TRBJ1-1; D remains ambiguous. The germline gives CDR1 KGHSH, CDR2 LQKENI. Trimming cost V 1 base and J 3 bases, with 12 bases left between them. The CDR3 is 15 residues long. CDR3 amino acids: CASSPLFQDHTEAFF. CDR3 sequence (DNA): TGTGCCAGCTCACCACTTTTCCAGGATCACACTGAAGCTTTCTTT.

The CDR3 DNA is TGTGCCAGCAGCAGGGACAGCCTCCAAGAGACCCAGTACTTC. Amino acids: CASSRDSLQETQYF. This chain connects TRBV6-5 to TRBJ2-5, with TRBD1 matching over 7 bases. The CDR3 totals 14 residues. Germline V gives CDR1 MNHEY, CDR2 SVGAGI. The V segment lost 6 bases and the J segment 1 base; nucleotides outside the gene matches: 5.

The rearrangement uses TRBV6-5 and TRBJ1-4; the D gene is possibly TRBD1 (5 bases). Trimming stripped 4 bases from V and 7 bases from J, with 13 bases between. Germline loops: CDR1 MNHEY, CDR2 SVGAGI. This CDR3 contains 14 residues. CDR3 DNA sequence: TGTGCCAGCAGTTTACTCGGGGGAAGTGAAAAACTGTTTTTT. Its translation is CASSLLGGSEKLFF.

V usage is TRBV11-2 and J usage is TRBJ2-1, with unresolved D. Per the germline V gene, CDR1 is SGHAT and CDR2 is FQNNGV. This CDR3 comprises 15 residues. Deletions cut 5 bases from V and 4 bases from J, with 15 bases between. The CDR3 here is CASSPRVAWYNEQFF. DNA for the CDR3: TGTGCCAGCAGCCCTCGTGTGGCTTGGTACAATGAGCAGTTCTTC.